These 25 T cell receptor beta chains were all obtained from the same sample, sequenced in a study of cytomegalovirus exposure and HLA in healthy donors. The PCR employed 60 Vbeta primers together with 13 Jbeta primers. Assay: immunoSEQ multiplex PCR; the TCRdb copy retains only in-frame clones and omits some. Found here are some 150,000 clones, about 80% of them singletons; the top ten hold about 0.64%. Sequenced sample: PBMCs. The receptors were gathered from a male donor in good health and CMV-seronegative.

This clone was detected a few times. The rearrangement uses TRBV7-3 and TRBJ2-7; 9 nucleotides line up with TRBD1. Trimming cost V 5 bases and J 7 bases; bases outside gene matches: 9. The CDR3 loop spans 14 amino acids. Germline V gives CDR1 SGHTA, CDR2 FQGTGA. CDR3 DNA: TGTGCCAGCAGCGTCCCGGGACAGGGCACGGAGCAGTACTTC. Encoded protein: CASSVPGQGTEQYF. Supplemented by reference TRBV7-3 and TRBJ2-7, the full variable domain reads GAGVSQTPSNKVTEKGKYVELRCDPISGHTALYWYRQSLGQGPEFLIYFQGTGAADDSGLPNDRFFAVRPEGSVSTLKIQRTERGDSAVYLCASSVPGQGTEQYFGPGTRLTVT.

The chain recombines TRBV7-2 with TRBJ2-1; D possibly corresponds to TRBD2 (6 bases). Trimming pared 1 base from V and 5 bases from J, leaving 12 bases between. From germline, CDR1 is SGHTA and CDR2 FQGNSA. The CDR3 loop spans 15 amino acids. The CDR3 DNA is TGTGCCAGCAGCTTAGGATTAACGGGAGACAATGAGCAGTTCTTC. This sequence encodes CASSLGLTGDNEQFF. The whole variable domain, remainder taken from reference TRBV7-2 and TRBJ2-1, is GAGVSQSPSNKVTEKGKDVELRCDPISGHTALYWYRQSLGQGLEFLIYFQGNSAPDKSGLPSDRFSAERTGGSVSTLTIQRTQQEDSAVYLCASSLGLTGDNEQFFGPGTRLTVL.

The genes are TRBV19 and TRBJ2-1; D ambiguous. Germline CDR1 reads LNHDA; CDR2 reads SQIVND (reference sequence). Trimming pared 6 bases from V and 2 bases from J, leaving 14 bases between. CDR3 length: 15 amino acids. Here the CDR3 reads CASSAGGLTYNEQFF. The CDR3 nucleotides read TGTGCCAGTAGCGCAGGTGGATTAACCTACAATGAGCAGTTCTTC.

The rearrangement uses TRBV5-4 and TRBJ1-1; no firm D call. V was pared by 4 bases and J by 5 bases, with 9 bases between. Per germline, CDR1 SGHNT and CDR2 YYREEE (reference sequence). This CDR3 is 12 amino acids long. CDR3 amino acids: CASSAGLTEAFF. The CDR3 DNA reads TGTGCCAGCAGCGCGGGATTAACTGAAGCTTTCTTT. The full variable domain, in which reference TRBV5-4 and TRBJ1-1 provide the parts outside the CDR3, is ETGVTQSPTHLIKTRGQQVTLRCSSQSGHNTVSWYQQALGQGPQFIFQYYREEENGRGNFPPRFSGLQFPNYSSELNVNALELDDSALYLCASSAGLTEAFFGQGTRLTVV.

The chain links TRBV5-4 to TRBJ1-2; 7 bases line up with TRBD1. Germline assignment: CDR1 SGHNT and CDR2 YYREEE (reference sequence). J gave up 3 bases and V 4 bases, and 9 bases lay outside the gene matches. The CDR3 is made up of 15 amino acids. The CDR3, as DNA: TGTGCCAGCAGCCCCGTGGAGGGGGCAGACTATGGCTACACCTTC. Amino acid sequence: CASSPVEGADYGYTF.

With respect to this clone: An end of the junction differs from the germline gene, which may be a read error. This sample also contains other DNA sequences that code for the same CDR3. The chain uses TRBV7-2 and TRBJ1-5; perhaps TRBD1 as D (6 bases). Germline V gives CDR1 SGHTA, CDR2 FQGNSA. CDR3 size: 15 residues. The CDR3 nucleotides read TGTGCCAGTAGCTTTCAGACAGGAATCAATCAGCCCCAGCATTTT. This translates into CASSFQTGINQPQHF.

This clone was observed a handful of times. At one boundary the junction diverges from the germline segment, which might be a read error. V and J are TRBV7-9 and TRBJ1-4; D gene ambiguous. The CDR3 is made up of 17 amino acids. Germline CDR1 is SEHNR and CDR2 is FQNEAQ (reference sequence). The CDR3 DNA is TGTTCCAGCAGCTTAGGGCTCGGGGTGCTGGCTAATGAAAAACTGTTTTTT. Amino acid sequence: CSSSLGLGVLANEKLFF. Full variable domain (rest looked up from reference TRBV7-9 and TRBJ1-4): DTGVSQNPRHKITKRGQNVTFRCDPISEHNRLYWYRQTLGQGPEFLTYFQNEAQLEKSRLLSDRFSAERPKGSFSTLEIQRTEQGDSAMYLCSSSLGLGVLANEKLFFGSGTQLSVL.

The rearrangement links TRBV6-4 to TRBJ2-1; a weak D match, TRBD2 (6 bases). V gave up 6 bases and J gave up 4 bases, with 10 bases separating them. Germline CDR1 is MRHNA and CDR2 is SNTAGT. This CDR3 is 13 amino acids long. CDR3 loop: CASSPREYNEQFF. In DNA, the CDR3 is TGTGCCAGCAGCCCCCGGGAGTACAATGAGCAGTTCTTC.

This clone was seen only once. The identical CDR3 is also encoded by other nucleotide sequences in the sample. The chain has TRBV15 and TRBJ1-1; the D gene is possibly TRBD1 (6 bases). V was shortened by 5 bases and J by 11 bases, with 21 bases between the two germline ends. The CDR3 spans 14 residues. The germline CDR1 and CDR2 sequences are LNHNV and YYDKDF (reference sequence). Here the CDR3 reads CATSLGQGPLGAFF. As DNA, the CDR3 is TGTGCCACCAGCCTGGGGCAGGGGCCTTTGGGGGCTTTCTTT.

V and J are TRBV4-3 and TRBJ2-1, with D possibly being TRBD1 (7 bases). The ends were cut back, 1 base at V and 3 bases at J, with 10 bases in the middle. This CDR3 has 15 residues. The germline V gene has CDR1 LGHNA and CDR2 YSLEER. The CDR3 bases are TGCGCCAGCAGCCAAGGTCAGGGGGGCTACAATGAGCAGTTCTTC. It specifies CASSQGQGGYNEQFF.

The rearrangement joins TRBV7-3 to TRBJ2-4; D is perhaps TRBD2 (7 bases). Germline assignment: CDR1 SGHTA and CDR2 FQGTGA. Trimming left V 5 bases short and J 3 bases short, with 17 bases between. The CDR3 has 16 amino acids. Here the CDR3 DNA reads TGTGCCAGCAGCCCTCTAGGGGGGGCAGACAAAAACATTCAGTACTTC. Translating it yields CASSPLGGADKNIQYF.

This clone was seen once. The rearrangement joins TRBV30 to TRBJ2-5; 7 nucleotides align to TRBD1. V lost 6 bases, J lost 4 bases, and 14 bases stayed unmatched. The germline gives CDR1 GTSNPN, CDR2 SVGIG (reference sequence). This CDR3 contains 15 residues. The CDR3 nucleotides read TGTGCCTGCACCGGGGATAGGGGGCTTCCAGAGACCCAGTACTTC. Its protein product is CACTGDRGLPETQYF.

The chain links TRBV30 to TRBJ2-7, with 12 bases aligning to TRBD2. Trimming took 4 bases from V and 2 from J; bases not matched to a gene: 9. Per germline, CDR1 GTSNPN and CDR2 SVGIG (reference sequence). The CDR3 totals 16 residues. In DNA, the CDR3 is TGTGCCTGGAACCCTATTAGACTAGCGGGGGCCTACGAGCAGTACTTC. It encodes CAWNPIRLAGAYEQYF.

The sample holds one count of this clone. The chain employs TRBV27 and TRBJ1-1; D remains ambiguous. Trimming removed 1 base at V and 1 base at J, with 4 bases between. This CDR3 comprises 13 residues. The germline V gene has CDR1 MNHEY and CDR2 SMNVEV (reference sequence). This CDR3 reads CASSLYGNTEAFF. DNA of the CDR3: TGTGCCAGCAGTTTATACGGGAACACTGAAGCTTTCTTT.

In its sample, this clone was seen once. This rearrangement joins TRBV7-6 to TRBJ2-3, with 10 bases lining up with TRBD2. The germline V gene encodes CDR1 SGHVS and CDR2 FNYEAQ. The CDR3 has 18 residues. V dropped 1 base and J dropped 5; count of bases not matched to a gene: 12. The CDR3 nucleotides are TGTGCCAGCAGCTTAGGTCCATCGAGCGGGAGGGCTGGAGATACGCAGTATTTT. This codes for CASSLGPSSGRAGDTQYF. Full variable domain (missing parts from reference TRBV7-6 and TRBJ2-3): GAGVSQSPRYKVTKRGQDVALRCDPISGHVSLYWYRQALGQGPEFLTYFNYEAQQDKSGLPNDRFSAERPEGSISTLTIQRTEQRDSAMYRCASSLGPSSGRAGDTQYFGPGTRLTVL.

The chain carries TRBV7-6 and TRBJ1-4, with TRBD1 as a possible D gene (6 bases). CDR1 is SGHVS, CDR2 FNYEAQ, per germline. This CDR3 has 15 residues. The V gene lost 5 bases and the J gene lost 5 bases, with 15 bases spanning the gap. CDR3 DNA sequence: TGTGCCAGCAGCCCACAAGGGGGATCCAATGAAAAACTGTTTTTT. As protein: CASSPQGGSNEKLFF.

This CDR3 is CASSPPGGNSPLHF. CDR3 DNA sequence: TGTGCCAGCAGCCCCCCCGGGGGGAATTCACCCCTCCACTTT. The rearrangement links TRBV2 to TRBJ1-6, with D possibly matching TRBD1 (5 bases). Trimming stripped 6 bases from V and 7 bases from J, with 13 bases between. The CDR3 length is 14 residues. Germline-derived CDR1 and CDR2 are SNHLY and FYNNEI.

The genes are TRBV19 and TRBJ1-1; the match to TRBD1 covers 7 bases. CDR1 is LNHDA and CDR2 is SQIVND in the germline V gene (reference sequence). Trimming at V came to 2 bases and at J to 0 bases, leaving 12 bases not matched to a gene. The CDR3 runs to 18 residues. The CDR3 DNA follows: TGTGCCAGTAGTATACGTCCATCGGGGCAGGGGGTGAACACTGAAGCTTTCTTT. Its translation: CASSIRPSGQGVNTEAFF.

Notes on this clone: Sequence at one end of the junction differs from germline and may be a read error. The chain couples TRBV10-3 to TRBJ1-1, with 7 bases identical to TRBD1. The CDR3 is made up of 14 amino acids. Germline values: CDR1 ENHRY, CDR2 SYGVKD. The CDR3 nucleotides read TGTGCCATCAGCGAGTCACAGGGGCGAACTGAAGCTTTCTTT. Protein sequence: CAISESQGRTEAFF.

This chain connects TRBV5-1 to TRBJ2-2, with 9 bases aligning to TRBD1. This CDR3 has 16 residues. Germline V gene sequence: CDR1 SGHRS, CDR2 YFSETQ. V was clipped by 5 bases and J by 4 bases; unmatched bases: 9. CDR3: CASRRRDRDGTGELFF. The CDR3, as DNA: TGCGCCAGCAGACGCCGGGACAGGGATGGCACCGGGGAGCTGTTTTTT.

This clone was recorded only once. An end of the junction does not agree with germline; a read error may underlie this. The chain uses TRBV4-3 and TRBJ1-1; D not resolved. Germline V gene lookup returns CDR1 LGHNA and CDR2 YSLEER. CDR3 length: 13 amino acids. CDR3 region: CASSQDTGSAGRF. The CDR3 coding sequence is TGCGCCAGCAGCCAAGATACGGGGTCAGCTGGGCGATTT.

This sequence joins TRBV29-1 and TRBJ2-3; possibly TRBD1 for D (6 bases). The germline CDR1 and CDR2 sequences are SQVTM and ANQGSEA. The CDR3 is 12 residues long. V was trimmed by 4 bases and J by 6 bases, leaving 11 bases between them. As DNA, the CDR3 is TGCAGCGTTGTGGCAGGGGAGGATACGCAGTATTTT. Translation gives CSVVAGEDTQYF.

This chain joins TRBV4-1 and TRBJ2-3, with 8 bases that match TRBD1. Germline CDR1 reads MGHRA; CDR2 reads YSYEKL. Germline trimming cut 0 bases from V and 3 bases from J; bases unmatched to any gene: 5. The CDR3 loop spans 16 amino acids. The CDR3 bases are TGCGCCAGCAGCCAAGATAACCAGGGGGCTACAGATACGCAGTATTTT. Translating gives CASSQDNQGATDTQYF.

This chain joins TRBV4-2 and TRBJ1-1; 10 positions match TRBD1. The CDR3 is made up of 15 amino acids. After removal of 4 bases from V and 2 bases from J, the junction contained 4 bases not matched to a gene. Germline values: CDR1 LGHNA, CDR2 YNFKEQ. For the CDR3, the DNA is TGTGCCAGCAGCCGGGGGACAGGGGCTAACACTGAAGCTTTCTTT. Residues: CASSRGTGANTEAFF.

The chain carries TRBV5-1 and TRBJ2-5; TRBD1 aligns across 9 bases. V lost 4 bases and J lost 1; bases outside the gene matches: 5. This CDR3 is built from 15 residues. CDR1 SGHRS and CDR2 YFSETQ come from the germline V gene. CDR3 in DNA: TGCGCCAGCAGCCAGGGACAGGGTGGCCAAGAGACCCAGTACTTC. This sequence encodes CASSQGQGGQETQYF.